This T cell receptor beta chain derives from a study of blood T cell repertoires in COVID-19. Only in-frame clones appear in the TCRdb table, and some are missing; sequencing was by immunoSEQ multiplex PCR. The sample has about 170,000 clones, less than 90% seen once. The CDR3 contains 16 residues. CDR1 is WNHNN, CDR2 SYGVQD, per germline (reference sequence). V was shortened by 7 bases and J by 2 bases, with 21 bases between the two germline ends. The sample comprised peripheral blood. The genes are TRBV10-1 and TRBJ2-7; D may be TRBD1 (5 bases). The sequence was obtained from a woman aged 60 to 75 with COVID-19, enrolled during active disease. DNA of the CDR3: TGCGCCAGCAAGCCCCAAGGTAGAAAGGGGACCTACGAGCAGTACTTC. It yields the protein CASKPQGRKGTYEQYF.